Only a few counts were recorded for the clone carrying this T cell receptor delta chain. A far larger clone is one nucleotide away, so this likely arose from a read error. Other DNA sequences in this specimen translate into the identical CDR3. The CDR3 length is 15 residues. V was trimmed by 0 bases and J by 0 bases, leaving 10 bases between them. Germline CDR1 and CDR2: GEAIGNYY and EKD. The sample is drawn from a study of gamma-delta chains in newborns, infants, children. Across the study: Innate gammadelta T cells reportedly expand polyclonally right after birth, driven by microbial exposure, per the title.

TCRdb re-processed the reads using CATT. The sample lists roughly 2,000 delta-chain clones, approximately 1.5% occurring once. V is TRDV2 and J is TRDJ1; D gene unclear. This clonotype was sampled from a child who was a newborn, infant or young child, either healthy, febrile or measles-vaccinated (not recorded which). The sample taken for sequencing was blood. In DNA, the CDR3 is TGTGCCTGTGACACCGGGGTAGGGTACACCGATAAACTCATCTTT. It is translated as CACDTGVGYTDKLIF.